The clone carrying this T cell receptor (beta chain) was seen once. Its target is unknown. The sample comes from a study of cytomegalovirus exposure and HLA in healthy donors. The study, taken as a whole, reports: Specificity for CMV antigens was confirmed in vitro for a few of the CMV-associated chains.

The 120-subject validation cohort, separate from the approximately 670-subject first cohort, included the donors. CDR3 length: 14 residues. CDR1 and CDR2 from the germline V gene are LNHDA and SQIVND (reference sequence). Trimming left V 7 bases short and J 7 bases short, with 14 bases between. The assay was immunoSEQ multiplex PCR, and TCRdb's table has in-frame clones only and misses some. Counted here are more than 250,000 clones, approximately 86% occurring once; the ten biggest clones make up roughly 1.2%. The clonotype comes from a woman in her twenties or thirties in good health and CMV-seropositive. Input material: PBMCs. The rearrangement uses TRBV19 and TRBJ1-6, with D possibly matching TRBD1 (5 bases). DNA for the CDR3: TGTGCCAGTACCCGACAGTTGGAGAATTCACCCCTCCACTTT. It codes for CASTRQLENSPLHF.